The 30 T cell receptor beta chains presented below share a single source sample, sequenced in a study of blood T cell repertoires in COVID-19. Libraries were prepared by immunoSEQ multiplex PCR; TCRdb keeps only in-frame clonotypes and omits some of them. The sample carries over 150,000 clones, roughly 84% recorded once. The material sequenced was PBMCs or T cells enriched from blood (not recorded which). The receptors were gathered from a woman aged 45 to 65 who had recovered from COVID-19.

V usage is TRBV9 and J usage is TRBJ1-6; D gene uncertain. Trimming removed 0 bases at V and 6 bases at J, with 4 bases between. The CDR3 extends over 13 amino acids. Germline lookup yields CDR1 SGDLS and CDR2 YYNGEE. The CDR3: CASSVESNSPLHF. CDR3 DNA: TGTGCCAGCAGCGTAGAGAGTAATTCACCCCTCCACTTT.

J is TRBJ2-7 and V is TRBV2; maybe TRBD2 (6 bases). V lost 4 bases and J 6 bases, leaving 22 bases between the germline ends. The CDR3 length is 16 residues. Per germline, CDR1 SNHLY and CDR2 FYNNEI. The CDR3: CASSALPGLSSGEQYF. DNA of the CDR3: TGTGCCAGCAGTGCATTGCCGGGACTTTCTTCAGGCGAGCAGTACTTC.

The chain uses TRBV5-1 and TRBJ2-5, with 8 nucleotides matching TRBD1. The V gene's germline CDR1 is SGHRS and CDR2 YFSETQ. Trimming cost V 2 bases and J 4 bases; bases outside gene matches: 7. The CDR3 sequence is 15 residues long. The CDR3 is CASSFGRGQGETQYF. For the CDR3, the DNA is TGCGCCAGCAGCTTTGGCAGGGGGCAGGGAGAGACCCAGTACTTC.

The chain links TRBV13 to TRBJ2-7; 9 bases fit TRBD1. The CDR3 is 14 residues long. With 4 bases clipped from V and 2 bases from J, the junction kept 3 bases outside the gene matches. The germline CDR1 and CDR2 sequences are PRHDT and FYEKMQ (reference sequence). CDR3 DNA sequence: TGTGCCAGCAGCTCACACAGGGGGCCCTACGAGCAGTACTTC. Translated: CASSSHRGPYEQYF.

This clone was counted once. The chain carries TRBV27 and TRBJ2-7, with a weak D call TRBD2 (6 bases). There are 15 residues in the CDR3. V dropped 1 base and J dropped 5 bases, with 15 bases sitting between them. CDR1 is MNHEY, CDR2 SMNVEV, per germline (reference sequence). This CDR3 reads CASSLWGVDENEQYF. For the CDR3, the DNA is TGTGCCAGCAGTTTATGGGGGGTCGACGAAAACGAGCAGTACTTC.

This clone was seen only a few times. V usage is TRBV2 and J usage is TRBJ2-7, with TRBD1 identical over 7 bases. CDR3 size: 14 residues. The germline CDR1 and CDR2 sequences are SNHLY and FYNNEI. With V trimmed by 5 bases and J by 2 bases, 6 bases remained unmatched. CDR3 bases: TGTGCCAGCAGTTGGGACAGTTCCACCTACGAGCAGTACTTC. Protein sequence: CASSWDSSTYEQYF.

The chain is built from TRBV9 and TRBJ1-6, with D perhaps TRBD1 (5 bases). Trimming removed 0 bases from V and 4 bases from J, with 8 bases in between. The CDR3 is made up of 15 amino acids. The germline gives CDR1 SGDLS, CDR2 YYNGEE. CDR3 sequence reads: CASSVADRYNSPLHF. In DNA, the CDR3 is TGTGCCAGCAGCGTAGCAGACAGATATAATTCACCCCTCCACTTT.

J is TRBJ2-7 and V is TRBV11-2; a weak D match, TRBD1 (5 bases). CDR1 is SGHAT and CDR2 is FQNNGV in the germline V gene. This CDR3 is 15 amino acids long. The ends were cut back, 3 bases at V and 0 bases at J, with 12 bases in the middle. The CDR3 bases are TGTGCCAGCAGCTTGGTTATGGACAACTCCTACGAGCAGTACTTC. Translation: CASSLVMDNSYEQYF. Using reference TRBV11-2 and TRBJ2-7 for the parts outside the CDR3, the full variable domain is EAGVAQSPRYKIIEKRQSVAFWCNPISGHATLYWYQQILGQGPKLLIQFQNNGVVDDSQLPKDRFSAERLKGVDSTLKIQPAKLEDSAVYLCASSLVMDNSYEQYFGPGTRLTVT.

CDR3 region: CASSLEPGLGSPLHF. CDR3 DNA sequence: TGTGCCAGCAGCTTGGAGCCGGGGTTAGGTTCACCCCTCCACTTT. This chain links TRBV5-5 with TRBJ1-6, with D hard to call. Trimming pared 0 bases from V and 9 bases from J, leaving 13 bases between. The CDR3 is 15 amino acids. In germline, CDR1 is SGHKS, CDR2 YYEKEE (reference sequence).

V gene TRBV27 combines with J gene TRBJ2-1; TRBD2 might be the D (6 bases). The germline V gene encodes CDR1 MNHEY and CDR2 SMNVEV (reference sequence). The CDR3 has 15 residues. V lost 3 bases, J lost 4 bases, and 13 bases lay in between. CDR3 DNA sequence: TGTGCCAGCAGTTTGGGAGGTTCAGTTTACAATGAGCAGTTCTTC. Translated, it gives CASSLGGSVYNEQFF.

The rearrangement joins TRBV13 to TRBJ2-5; D may be TRBD2 (5 bases). Per the germline V gene, CDR1 is PRHDT and CDR2 is FYEKMQ (reference sequence). Trimming left V 2 bases short and J 1 base short, with 14 bases between. This CDR3 contains 16 residues. The CDR3 DNA reads as TGTGCCAGCAGCTTACGGGGTCCTTCCCTCCAAGAGACCCAGTACTTC. Amino acids: CASSLRGPSLQETQYF.

This clone was counted a few times. The V call is TRBV24-1, the J call TRBJ2-5; maybe TRBD1 (6 bases). V dropped 2 bases and J dropped 1 base, with 10 bases sitting between them. The germline CDR1 and CDR2 sequences are KGHDR and SFDVKD. The CDR3 is 15 residues long. CDR3 sequence reads: CATSDWTAAQETQYF. The CDR3 DNA reads as TGTGCCACCAGTGATTGGACAGCGGCCCAAGAGACCCAGTACTTC.

The gene calls are TRBV6-5 and TRBJ2-3; 10 nucleotides match TRBD2. This CDR3 contains 16 residues. Germline V CDR1 and CDR2: MNHEY, SVGAGI. V was pared by 2 bases and J by 2 bases, with 4 bases of the junction left unmatched. Written as DNA, the CDR3 is TGTGCCAGCAGTTACGGGCTAGCGGGAGTCACAGATACGCAGTATTTT. It is translated as CASSYGLAGVTDTQYF.

This rearrangement joins TRBV11-2 to TRBJ1-2; D is uncertain. The length of the CDR3 is 16 residues. CDR1 SGHAT and CDR2 FQNNGV come from the germline V gene. Trimming removed 4 bases at V and 2 bases at J, with 17 bases between. The CDR3 here is CASSSALGRVNYGYTF. In DNA form, the CDR3 reads TGTGCCAGCAGCTCCGCTCTGGGGAGAGTCAACTATGGCTACACCTTC.

CDR3 nucleotides: TGCGCCAGCAGCTTGAGTGGTAGCGGGAGAGGCCAAGAGACCCAGTACTTC. It specifies CASSLSGSGRGQETQYF. The V gene is TRBV5-1, the J gene TRBJ2-5, with 9 bases matching TRBD2. This CDR3 is 17 amino acids long. CDR1 SGHRS and CDR2 YFSETQ come from the germline V gene. After removal of 1 base from V and 1 base from J, the junction contained 8 bases not matched to a gene.

This chain uses TRBV27 with TRBJ1-5; 8 nucleotides agree with TRBD1. Per germline, CDR1 MNHEY and CDR2 SMNVEV (reference sequence). The CDR3 runs to 14 residues. The ends lost 6 bases at V and 7 bases at J; junction bases unmatched: 8. CDR3 amino acids: CASRPGGAGQPQHF. The CDR3, as DNA: TGTGCCAGCAGACCAGGGGGCGCTGGGCAGCCCCAGCATTTT.

The chain employs TRBV5-1 and TRBJ2-7, with 12 bases matching TRBD2. The germline CDR1 and CDR2 sequences are SGHRS and YFSETQ. This CDR3 region has 18 residues. V gave up 2 bases and J gave up 0 bases; unmatched junction bases: 9. For the CDR3, the DNA is TGCGCCAGCAGCTTTCTAGCGGGAGGGCCCCTCAGCTCCTACGAGCAGTACTTC. Amino acid sequence: CASSFLAGGPLSSYEQYF. Based on the CDR3 plus reference TRBV5-1 and TRBJ2-7, the full variable domain is KAGVTQTPRYLIKTRGQQVTLSCSPISGHRSVSWYQQTPGQGLQFLFEYFSETQRNKGNFPGRFSGRQFSNSRSEMNVSTLELGDSALYLCASSFLAGGPLSSYEQYFGPGTRLTVT.

This clone was seen a handful of times. V gene TRBV4-1 combines with J gene TRBJ2-1, with 9 positions matching TRBD2. CDR1 MGHRA and CDR2 YSYEKL come from the germline V gene. The CDR3 runs to 17 residues. V shed 0 bases, J shed 4 bases, and the junction held 7 bases outside the gene matches. In nucleotides, the CDR3 is TGCGCCAGCAGCCAAGATAGTCGGAGCGGGAGGTACAATGAGCAGTTCTTC. Its translation: CASSQDSRSGRYNEQFF.

Comments on this clone: The sample holds other DNA sequences that translate to the same CDR3. The rearrangement links TRBV24-1 to TRBJ2-7; TRBD1 aligns across 7 bases. The V gene's germline CDR1 is KGHDR and CDR2 SFDVKD. This CDR3 is built from 13 residues. V was pared by 4 bases and J by 6 bases, with 5 bases of the junction left unmatched. CDR3 sequence reads: CATSETGLFEQYF. The CDR3 bases are TGTGCCACCAGTGAGACAGGGCTTTTCGAGCAGTACTTC.

The chain links TRBV30 to TRBJ2-2; 11 positions agree with TRBD2. CDR1 is GTSNPN and CDR2 is SVGIG in the germline V gene (reference sequence). V lost 1 base to trimming and J lost 1 base; unmatched junction nucleotides: 5. There are 17 residues in the CDR3. This CDR3 reads CAWSAGGTSGNTGELFF. DNA of the CDR3: TGTGCCTGGAGTGCGGGAGGGACTAGCGGGAACACCGGGGAGCTGTTTTTT.

This rearrangement joins TRBV5-6 to TRBJ2-1, with TRBD2 identical over 7 bases. After removal of 1 base from V and 4 bases from J, the junction contained 11 bases not matched to a gene. This CDR3 is 17 amino acids long. Germline V lookup: CDR1 SGHDT, CDR2 YYEEEE. CDR3: CASSLLSGRERYNEQFF. CDR3 bases: TGTGCCAGCAGCTTGCTCTCGGGGCGGGAGAGGTACAATGAGCAGTTCTTC. Full variable domain (rest looked up from reference TRBV5-6 and TRBJ2-1): DAGVTQSPTHLIKTRGQQVTLRCSPKSGHDTVSWYQQALGQGPQFIFQYYEEEERQRGNFPDRFSGHQFPNYSSELNVNALLLGDSALYLCASSLLSGRERYNEQFFGPGTRLTVL.

J is TRBJ2-5 and V is TRBV5-4, with 7 bases aligning to TRBD1. CDR1 and CDR2 (germline): SGHNT, YYREEE (reference sequence). V was pared by 4 bases and J by 3 bases, with 6 bases of the junction left unmatched. The CDR3 is 14 residues long. The chain's CDR3 is CASSPVTGKETQYF. CDR3 sequence (DNA): TGTGCCAGCAGCCCCGTGACAGGGAAAGAGACCCAGTACTTC.

This chain's CDR3 is CASSLRTEQETQYF. The CDR3 coding sequence is TGTGCCAGCAGCTTAAGGACAGAGCAAGAGACCCAGTACTTC. The rearrangement links TRBV7-9 to TRBJ2-5; D might be TRBD1 (6 bases). Trimming removed 2 bases at V and 2 bases at J, with 9 bases between. The CDR3 is 14 amino acids. Germline values: CDR1 SEHNR, CDR2 FQNEAQ (reference sequence).

The chain links TRBV19 to TRBJ1-5; D is undetermined. Germline V CDR1 and CDR2: LNHDA, SQIVND (reference sequence). This CDR3 has 15 amino acids. V lost 8 bases, J lost 0 bases, and 14 bases lay in between. CDR3 residues: CASSAGRISNQPQHF. The CDR3 bases are TGTGCCAGTTCAGCGGGTCGTATTAGCAATCAGCCCCAGCATTTT. The complete variable domain, with remaining parts taken from reference TRBV19 and TRBJ1-5, reads DGGITQSPKYLFRKEGQNVTLSCEQNLNHDAMYWYRQDPGQGLRLIYYSQIVNDFQKGDIAEGYSVSREKKESFPLTVTSAQKNPTAFYLCASSAGRISNQPQHFGDGTRLSIL.

This chain joins TRBV10-1 and TRBJ2-3, with 11 bases matching TRBD2. The germline gives CDR1 WNHNN, CDR2 SYGVQD (reference sequence). The trim removed 6 bases at V and 4 bases at J, leaving 9 bases unmatched. This CDR3 has 16 amino acids. CDR3 sequence (DNA): TGCGCCAGCAGCTGGGGGCTAGCGGGAGGTTCAGATACGCAGTATTTT. Its protein is CASSWGLAGGSDTQYF.

This clone has a handful of counts. This chain joins TRBV7-2 and TRBJ2-1, with TRBD1 as a possible D gene (6 bases). CDR1 and CDR2 from the germline V gene are SGHTA and FQGNSA. The CDR3 is made up of 14 amino acids. The V end lost 4 bases, the J end lost 6 bases, and 13 bases lay between the germline ends. CDR3 nucleotides: TGTGCCAGCAGCTACTACCAGGGGAGCAATGAGCAGTTCTTC. Protein sequence: CASSYYQGSNEQFF.

The CDR3 protein is CASSQGLAGGSYEQYF. The CDR3 DNA is TGCGCCAGCAGCCAAGGCCTAGCGGGAGGCTCCTACGAGCAGTACTTC. The chain joins TRBV4-1 to TRBJ2-7; TRBD2 matches at 11 bases. Germline V CDR1 and CDR2: MGHRA, YSYEKL. The V segment lost 1 base and the J segment 0 bases; nucleotides outside the gene matches: 2. The CDR3 runs to 16 residues.

V gene TRBV13 combines with J gene TRBJ2-7, with 9 nucleotides matching TRBD2. In germline, CDR1 is PRHDT, CDR2 FYEKMQ (reference sequence). Trimming at V came to 2 bases and at J to 2 bases, leaving 4 bases not matched to a gene. The CDR3 loop spans 15 amino acids. The chain's CDR3 is CASSLTTSGPYEQYF. Here the CDR3 DNA reads TGTGCCAGCAGCTTAACGACTAGCGGCCCCTACGAGCAGTACTTC.

This rearrangement joins TRBV10-2 to TRBJ1-5, with TRBD1 matching 9 bases. V shed 8 bases, J shed 4 bases, and the junction held 3 bases outside the gene matches. The length of the CDR3 is 13 residues. Germline-derived CDR1 and CDR2 are WSHSY and SAAADI. The CDR3 is CASGDRVNQPQHF. CDR3 DNA sequence: TGCGCCAGCGGGGACAGGGTGAATCAGCCCCAGCATTTT.

V and J are TRBV29-1 and TRBJ1-2, with TRBD1 matching over 7 bases. The CDR3 spans 12 residues. The germline V gene has CDR1 SQVTM and CDR2 ANQGSEA. V trimming: 0 bases; J trimming: 8 bases; junction bases outside the gene matches: 3. The CDR3 here is CSVEETGMGYTF. Here the CDR3 DNA reads TGCAGCGTTGAAGAGACAGGGATGGGCTACACCTTC.